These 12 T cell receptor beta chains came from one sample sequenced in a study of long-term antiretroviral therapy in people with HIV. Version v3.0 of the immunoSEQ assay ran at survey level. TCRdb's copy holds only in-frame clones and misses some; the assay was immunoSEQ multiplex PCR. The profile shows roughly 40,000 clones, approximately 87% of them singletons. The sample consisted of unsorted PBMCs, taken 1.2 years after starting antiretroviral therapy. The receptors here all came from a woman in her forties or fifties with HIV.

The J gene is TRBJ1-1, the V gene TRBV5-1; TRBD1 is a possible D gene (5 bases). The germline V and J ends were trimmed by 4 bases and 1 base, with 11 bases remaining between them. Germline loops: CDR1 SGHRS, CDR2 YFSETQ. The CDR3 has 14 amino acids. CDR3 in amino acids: CASSPRTGNTEAFF. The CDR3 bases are TGCGCCAGCAGCCCTCGAACAGGGAACACTGAAGCTTTCTTT. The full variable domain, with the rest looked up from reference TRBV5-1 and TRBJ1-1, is KAGVTQTPRYLIKTRGQQVTLSCSPISGHRSVSWYQQTPGQGLQFLFEYFSETQRNKGNFPGRFSGRQFSNSRSEMNVSTLELGDSALYLCASSPRTGNTEAFFGQGTRLTVV.

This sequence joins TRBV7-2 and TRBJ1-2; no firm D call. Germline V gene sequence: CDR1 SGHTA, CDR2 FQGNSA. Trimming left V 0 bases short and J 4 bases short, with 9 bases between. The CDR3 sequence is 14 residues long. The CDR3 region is CASSLAPMGYGYTF. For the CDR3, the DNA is TGTGCCAGCAGCTTAGCGCCCATGGGCTATGGCTACACCTTC.

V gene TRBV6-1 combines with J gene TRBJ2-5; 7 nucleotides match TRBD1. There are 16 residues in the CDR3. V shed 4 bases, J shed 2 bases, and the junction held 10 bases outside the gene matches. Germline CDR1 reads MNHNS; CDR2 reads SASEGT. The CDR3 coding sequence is TGTGCCAGCAGTGTCACCGGGACAGCCAAGCAAGAGACCCAGTACTTC. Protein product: CASSVTGTAKQETQYF.

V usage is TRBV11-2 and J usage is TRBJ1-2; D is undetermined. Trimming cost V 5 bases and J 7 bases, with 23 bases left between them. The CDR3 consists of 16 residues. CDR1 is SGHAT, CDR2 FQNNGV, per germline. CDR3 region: CASSGDPRLQSGGYTF. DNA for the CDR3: TGTGCCAGCAGCGGGGATCCCAGGTTACAATCGGGTGGCTACACCTTC. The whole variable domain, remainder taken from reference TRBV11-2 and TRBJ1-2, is EAGVAQSPRYKIIEKRQSVAFWCNPISGHATLYWYQQILGQGPKLLIQFQNNGVVDDSQLPKDRFSAERLKGVDSTLKIQPAKLEDSAVYLCASSGDPRLQSGGYTFGSGTRLTVV.

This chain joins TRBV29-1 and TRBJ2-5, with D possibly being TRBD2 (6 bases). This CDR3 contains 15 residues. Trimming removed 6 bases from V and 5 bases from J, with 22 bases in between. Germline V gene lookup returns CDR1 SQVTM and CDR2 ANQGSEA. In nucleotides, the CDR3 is TGCAGCGTCGACAATGGGTTCTTGGGGAGGGAGACCCAGTACTTC. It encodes CSVDNGFLGRETQYF.

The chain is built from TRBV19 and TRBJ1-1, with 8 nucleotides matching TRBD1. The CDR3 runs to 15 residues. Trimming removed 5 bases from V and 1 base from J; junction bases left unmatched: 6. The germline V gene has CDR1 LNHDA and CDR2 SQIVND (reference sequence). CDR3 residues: CASSGRGRGNTEAFF. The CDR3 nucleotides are TGTGCCAGTAGTGGCAGGGGGCGCGGGAACACTGAAGCTTTCTTT. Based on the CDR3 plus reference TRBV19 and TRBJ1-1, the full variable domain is DGGITQSPKYLFRKEGQNVTLSCEQNLNHDAMYWYRQDPGQGLRLIYYSQIVNDFQKGDIAEGYSVSREKKESFPLTVTSAQKNPTAFYLCASSGRGRGNTEAFFGQGTRLTVV.

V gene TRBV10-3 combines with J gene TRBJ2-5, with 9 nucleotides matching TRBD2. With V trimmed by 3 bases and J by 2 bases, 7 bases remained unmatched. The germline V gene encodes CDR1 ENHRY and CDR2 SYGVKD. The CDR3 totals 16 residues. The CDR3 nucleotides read TGTGCCATCAGTGAAGGGGTGGCGGGGGGGCAAGAGACCCAGTACTTC. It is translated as CAISEGVAGGQETQYF.

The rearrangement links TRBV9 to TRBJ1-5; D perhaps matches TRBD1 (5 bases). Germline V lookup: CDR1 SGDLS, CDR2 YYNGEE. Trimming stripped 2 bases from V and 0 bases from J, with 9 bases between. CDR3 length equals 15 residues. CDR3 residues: CASSVTANSNQPQHF. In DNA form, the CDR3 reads TGTGCCAGCAGCGTGACAGCTAATAGCAATCAGCCCCAGCATTTT.

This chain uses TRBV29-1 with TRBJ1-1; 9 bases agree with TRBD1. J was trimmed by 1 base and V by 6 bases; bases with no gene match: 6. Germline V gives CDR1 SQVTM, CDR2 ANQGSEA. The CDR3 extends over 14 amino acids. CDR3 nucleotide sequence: TGCAGCGTGGTACGGACAGGGGCGAACACTGAAGCTTTCTTT. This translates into CSVVRTGANTEAFF.

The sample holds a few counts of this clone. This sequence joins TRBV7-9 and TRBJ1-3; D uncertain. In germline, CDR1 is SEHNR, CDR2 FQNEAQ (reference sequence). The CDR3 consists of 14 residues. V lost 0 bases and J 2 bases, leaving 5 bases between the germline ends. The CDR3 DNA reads TGTGCCAGCAGCTTAGCTGGGGCTGGAAACACCATATATTTT. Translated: CASSLAGAGNTIYF.

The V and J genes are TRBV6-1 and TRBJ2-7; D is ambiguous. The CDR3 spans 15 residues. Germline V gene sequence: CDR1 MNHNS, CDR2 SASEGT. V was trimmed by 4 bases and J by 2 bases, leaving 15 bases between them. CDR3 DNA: TGTGCCAGCAGTGTTGACCAAAAAGGCACCTACGAGCAGTACTTC. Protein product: CASSVDQKGTYEQYF.

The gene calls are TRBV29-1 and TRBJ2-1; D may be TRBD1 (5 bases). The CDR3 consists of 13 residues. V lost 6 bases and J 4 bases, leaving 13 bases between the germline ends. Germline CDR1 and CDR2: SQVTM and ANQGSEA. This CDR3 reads CSVTDRVYNEQFF. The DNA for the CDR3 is TGCAGCGTGACCGACAGAGTGTACAATGAGCAGTTCTTC.